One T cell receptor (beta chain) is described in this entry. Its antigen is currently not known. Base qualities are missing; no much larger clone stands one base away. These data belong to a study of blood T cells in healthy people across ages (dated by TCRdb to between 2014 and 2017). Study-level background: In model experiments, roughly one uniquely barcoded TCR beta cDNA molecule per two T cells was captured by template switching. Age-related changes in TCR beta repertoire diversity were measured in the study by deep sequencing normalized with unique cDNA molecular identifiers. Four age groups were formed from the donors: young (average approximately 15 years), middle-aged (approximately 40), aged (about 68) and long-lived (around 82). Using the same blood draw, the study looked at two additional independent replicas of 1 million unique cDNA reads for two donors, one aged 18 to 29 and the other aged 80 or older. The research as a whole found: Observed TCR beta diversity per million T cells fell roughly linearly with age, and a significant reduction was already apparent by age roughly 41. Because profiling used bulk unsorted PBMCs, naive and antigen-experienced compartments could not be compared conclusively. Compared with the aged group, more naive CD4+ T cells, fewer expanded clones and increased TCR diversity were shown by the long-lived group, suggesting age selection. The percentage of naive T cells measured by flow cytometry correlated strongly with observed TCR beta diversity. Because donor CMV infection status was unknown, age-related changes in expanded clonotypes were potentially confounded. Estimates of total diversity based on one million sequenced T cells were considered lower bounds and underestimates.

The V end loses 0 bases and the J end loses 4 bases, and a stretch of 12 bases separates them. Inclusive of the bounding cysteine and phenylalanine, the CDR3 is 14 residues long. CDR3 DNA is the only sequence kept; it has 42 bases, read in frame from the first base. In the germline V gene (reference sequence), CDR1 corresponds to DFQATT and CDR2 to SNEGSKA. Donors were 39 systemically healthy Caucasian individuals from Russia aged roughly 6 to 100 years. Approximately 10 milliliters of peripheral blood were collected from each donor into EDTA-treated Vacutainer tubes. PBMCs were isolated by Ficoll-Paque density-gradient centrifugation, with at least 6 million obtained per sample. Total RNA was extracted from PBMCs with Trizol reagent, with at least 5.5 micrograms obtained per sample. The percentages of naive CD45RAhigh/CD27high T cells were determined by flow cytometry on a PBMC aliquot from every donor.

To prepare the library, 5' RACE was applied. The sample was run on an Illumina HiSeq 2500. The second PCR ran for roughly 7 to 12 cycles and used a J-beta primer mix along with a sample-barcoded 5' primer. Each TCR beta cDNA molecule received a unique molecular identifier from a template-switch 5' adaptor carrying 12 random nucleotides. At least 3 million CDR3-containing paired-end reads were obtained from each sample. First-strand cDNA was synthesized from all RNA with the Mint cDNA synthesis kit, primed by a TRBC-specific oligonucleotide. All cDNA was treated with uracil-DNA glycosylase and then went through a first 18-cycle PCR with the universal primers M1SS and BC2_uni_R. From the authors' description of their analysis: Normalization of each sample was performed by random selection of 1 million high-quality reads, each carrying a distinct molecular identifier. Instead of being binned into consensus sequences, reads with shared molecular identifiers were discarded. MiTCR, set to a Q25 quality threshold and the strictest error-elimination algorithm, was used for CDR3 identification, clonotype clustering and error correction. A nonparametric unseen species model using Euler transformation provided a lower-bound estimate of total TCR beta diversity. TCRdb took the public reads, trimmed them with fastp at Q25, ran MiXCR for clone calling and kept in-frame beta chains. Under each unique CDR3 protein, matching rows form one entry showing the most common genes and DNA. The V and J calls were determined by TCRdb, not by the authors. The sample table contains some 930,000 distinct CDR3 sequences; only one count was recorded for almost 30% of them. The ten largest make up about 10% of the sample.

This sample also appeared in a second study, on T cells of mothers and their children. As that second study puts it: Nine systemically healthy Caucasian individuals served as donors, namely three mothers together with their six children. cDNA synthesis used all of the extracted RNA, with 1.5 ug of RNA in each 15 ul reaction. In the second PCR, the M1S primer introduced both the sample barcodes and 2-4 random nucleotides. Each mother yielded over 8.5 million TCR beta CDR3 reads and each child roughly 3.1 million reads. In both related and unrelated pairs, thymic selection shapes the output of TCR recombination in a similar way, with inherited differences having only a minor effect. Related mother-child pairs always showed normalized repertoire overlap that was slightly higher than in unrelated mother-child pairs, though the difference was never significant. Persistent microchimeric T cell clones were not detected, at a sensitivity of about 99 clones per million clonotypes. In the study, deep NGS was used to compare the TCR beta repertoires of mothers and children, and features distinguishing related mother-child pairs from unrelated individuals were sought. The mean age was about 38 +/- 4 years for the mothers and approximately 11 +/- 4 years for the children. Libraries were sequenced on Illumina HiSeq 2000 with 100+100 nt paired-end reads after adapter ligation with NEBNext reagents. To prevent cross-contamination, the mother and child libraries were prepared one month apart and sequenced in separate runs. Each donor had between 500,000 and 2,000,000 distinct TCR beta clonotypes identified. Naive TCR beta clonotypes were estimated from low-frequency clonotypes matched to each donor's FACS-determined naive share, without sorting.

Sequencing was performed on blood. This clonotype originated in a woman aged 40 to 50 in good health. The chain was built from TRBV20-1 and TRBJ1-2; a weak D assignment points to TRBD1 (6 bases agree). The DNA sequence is TGCAGTGCTAGAGATCCAGGGGAATTCTATGGCTACACCTTC. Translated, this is CSARDPGEFYGYTF.